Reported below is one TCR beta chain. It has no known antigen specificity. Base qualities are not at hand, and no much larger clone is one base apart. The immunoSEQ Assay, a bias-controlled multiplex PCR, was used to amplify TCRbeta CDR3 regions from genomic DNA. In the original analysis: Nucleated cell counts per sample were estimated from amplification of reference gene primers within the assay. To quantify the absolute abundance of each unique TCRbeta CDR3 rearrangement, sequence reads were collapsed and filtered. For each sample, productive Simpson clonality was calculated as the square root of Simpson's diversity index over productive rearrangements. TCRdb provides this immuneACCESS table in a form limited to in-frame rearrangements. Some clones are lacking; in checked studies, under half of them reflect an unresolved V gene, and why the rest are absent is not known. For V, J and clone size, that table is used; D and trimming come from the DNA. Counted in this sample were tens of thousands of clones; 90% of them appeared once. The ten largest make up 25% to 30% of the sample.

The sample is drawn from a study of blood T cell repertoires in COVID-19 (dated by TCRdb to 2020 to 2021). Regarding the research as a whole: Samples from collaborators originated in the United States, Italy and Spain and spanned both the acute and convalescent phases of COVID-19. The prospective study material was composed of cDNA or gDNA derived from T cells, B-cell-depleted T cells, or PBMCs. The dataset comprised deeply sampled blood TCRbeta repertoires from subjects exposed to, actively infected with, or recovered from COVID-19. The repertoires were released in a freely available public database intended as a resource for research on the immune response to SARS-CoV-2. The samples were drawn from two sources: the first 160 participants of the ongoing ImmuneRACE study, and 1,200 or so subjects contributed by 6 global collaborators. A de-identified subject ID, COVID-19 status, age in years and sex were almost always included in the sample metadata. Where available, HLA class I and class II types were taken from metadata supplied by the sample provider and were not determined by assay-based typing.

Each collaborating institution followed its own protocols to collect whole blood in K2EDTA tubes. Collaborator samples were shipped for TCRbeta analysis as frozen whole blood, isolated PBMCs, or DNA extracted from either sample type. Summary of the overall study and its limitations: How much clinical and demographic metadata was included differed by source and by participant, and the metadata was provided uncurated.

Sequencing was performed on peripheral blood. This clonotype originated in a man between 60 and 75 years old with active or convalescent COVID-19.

The DNA sequence reads TGTGCCAGTAGTATGCAGTCAGGACGGGATGCAACTAATGAAAAACTGTTTTTT. Translated, this gives CASSMQSGRDATNEKLFF. The chain is assembled from TRBV19 and TRBJ1-4; the D gene assignment is ambiguous. Including the terminal cysteine and phenylalanine, the CDR3 comprises 18 residues. The DNA shown is the 54-base CDR3, in frame from base 1. V is pared back by 3 bases and J by 0 bases, with 17 bases lying between the germline termini. The germline V gene (reference sequence) supplies CDR1 LNHDA and CDR2 SQIVND.